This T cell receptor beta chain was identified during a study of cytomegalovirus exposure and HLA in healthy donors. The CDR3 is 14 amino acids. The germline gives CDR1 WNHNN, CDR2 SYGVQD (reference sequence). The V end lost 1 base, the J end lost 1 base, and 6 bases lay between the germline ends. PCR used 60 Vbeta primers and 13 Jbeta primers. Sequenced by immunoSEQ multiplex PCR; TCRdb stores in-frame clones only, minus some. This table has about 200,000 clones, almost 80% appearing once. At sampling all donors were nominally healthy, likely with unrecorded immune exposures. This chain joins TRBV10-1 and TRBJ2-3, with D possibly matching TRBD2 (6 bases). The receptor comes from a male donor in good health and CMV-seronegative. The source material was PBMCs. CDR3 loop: CASSELAGTDTQYF. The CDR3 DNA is TGCGCCAGCAGTGAGTTAGCGGGCACAGATACGCAGTATTTT.